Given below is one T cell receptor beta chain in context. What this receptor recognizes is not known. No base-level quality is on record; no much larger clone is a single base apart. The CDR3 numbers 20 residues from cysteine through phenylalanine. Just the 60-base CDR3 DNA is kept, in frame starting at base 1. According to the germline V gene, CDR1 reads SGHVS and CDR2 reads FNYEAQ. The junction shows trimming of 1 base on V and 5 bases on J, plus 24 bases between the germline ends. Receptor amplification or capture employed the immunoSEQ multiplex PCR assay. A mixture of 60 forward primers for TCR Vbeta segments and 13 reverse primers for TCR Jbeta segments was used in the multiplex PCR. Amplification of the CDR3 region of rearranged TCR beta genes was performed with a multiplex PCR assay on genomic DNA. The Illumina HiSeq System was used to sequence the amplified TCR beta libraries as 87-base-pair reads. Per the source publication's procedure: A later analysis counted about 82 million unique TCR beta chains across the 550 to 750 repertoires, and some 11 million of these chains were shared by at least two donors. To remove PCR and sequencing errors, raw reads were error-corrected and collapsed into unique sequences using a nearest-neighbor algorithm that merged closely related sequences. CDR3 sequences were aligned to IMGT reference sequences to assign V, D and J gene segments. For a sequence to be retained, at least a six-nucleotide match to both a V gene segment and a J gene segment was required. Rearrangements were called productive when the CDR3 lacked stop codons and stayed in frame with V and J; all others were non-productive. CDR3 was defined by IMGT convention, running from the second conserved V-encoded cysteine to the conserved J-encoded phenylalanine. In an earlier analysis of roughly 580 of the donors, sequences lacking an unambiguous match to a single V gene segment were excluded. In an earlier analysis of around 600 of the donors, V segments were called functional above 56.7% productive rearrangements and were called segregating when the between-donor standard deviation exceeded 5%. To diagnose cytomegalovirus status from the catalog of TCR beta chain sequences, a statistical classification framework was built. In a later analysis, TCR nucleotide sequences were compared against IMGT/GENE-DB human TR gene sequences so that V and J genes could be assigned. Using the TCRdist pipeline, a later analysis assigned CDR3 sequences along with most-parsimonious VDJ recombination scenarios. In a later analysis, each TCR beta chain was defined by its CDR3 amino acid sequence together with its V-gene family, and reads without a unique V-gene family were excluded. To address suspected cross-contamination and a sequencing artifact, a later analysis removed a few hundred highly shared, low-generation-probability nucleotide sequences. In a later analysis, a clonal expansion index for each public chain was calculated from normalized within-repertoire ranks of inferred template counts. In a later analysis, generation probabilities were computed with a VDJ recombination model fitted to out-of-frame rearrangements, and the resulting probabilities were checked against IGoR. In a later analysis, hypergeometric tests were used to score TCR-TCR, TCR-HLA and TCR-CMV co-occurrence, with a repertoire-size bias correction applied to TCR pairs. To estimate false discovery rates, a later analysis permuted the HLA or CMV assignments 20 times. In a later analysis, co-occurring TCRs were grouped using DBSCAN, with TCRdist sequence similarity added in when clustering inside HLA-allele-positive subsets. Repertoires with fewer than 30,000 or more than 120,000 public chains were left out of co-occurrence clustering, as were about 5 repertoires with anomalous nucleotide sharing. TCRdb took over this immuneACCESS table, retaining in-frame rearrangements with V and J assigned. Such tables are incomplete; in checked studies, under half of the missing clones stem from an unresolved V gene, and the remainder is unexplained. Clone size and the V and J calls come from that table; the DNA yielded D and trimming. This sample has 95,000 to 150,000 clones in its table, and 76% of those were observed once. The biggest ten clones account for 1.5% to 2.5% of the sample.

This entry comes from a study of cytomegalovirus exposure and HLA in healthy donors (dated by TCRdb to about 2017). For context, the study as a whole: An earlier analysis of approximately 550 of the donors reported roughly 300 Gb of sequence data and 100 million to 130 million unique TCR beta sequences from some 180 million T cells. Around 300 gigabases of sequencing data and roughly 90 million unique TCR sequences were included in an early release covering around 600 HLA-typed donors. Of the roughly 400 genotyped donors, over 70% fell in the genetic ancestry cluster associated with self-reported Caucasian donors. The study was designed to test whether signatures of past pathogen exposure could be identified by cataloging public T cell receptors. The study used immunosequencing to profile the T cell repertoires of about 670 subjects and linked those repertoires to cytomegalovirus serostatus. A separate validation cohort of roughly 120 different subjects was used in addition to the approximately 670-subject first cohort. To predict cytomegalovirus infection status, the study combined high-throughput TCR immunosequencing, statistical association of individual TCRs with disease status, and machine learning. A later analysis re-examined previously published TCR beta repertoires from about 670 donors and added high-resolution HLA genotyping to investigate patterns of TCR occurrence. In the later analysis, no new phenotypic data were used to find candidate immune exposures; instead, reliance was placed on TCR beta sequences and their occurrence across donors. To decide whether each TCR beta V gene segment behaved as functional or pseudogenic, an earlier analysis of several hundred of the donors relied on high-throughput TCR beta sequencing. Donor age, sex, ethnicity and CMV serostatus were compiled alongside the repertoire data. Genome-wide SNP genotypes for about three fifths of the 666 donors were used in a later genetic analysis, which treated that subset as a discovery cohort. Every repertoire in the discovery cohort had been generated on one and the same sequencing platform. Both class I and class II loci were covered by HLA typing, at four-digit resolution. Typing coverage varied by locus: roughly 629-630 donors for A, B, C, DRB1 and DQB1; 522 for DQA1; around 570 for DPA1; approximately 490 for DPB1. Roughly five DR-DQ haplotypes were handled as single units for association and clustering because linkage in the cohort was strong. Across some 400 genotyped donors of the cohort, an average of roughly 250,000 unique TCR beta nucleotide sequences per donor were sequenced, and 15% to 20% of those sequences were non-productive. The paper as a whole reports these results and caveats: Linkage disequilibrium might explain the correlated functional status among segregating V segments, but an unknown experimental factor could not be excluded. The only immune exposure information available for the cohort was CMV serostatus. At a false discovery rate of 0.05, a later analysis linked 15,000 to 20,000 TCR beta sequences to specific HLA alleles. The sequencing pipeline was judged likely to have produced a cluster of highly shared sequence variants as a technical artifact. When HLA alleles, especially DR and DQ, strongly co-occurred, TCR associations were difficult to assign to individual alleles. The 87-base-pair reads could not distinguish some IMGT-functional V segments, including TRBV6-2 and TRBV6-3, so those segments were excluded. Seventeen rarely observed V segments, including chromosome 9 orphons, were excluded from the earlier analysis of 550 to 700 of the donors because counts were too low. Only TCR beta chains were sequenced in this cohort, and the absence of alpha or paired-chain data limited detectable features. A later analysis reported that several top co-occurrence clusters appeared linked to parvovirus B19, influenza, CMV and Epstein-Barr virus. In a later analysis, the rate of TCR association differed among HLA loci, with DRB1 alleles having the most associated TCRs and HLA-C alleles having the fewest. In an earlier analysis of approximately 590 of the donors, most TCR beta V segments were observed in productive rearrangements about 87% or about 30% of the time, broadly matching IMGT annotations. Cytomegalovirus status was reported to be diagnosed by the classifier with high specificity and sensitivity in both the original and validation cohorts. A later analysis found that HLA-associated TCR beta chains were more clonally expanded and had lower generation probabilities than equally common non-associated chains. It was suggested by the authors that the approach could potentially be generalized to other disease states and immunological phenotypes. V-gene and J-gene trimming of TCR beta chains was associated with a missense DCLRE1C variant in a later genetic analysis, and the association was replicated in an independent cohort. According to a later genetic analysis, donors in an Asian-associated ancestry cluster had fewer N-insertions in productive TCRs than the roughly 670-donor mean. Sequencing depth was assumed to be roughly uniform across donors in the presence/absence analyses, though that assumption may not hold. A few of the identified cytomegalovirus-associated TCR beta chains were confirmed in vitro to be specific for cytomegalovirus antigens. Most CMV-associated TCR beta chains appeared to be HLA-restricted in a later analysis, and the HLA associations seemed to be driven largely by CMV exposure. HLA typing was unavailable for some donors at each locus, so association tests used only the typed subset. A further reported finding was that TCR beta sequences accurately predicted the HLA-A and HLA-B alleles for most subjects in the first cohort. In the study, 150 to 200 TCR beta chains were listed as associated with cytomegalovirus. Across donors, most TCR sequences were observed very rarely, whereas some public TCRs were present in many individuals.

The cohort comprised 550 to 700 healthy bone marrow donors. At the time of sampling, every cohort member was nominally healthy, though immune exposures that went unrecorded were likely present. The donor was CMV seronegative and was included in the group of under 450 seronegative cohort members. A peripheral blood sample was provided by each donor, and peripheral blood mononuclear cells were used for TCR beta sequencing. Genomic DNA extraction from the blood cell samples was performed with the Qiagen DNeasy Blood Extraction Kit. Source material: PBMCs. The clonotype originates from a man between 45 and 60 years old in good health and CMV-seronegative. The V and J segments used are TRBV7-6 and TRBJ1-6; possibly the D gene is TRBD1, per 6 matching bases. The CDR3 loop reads CASSLVIGTPNRGHNSPLHF. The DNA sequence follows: TGTGCCAGCAGCTTAGTAATCGGGACACCCAACAGAGGACATAATTCACCCCTCCACTTT.